This TCR beta chain is from a study of CD8 T cells in ankylosing spondylitis. TCRdb ran MiXCR on the 5' RACE reads and lists one entry per CDR3 protein. The sample shows 350,000 or so distinct CDR3 sequences, around a tenth of them seen only once. This CDR3 is 14 amino acids long. V lost 6 bases, J lost 5 bases, and 6 bases stayed unmatched. Germline loops: CDR1 DFQATT, CDR2 SNEGSKA (reference sequence). This clonotype originated in a female donor with ankylosing spondylitis or in good health (not recorded which). This chain uses TRBV20-1 with TRBJ2-1, with TRBD2 matching over 11 bases. Sample: blood, either unsorted or a sorted T cell fraction (not recorded which). The CDR3 nucleotides read TGCAGTGCGGCCGGGACTAGCGGCAACAATGAGCAGTTCTTC. Its translation: CSAAGTSGNNEQFF.